Listed below are T cell receptor beta chains from one sample, sequenced in a study of early T cells in non-severe SARS-CoV-2 infection. TCRdb re-called the 5' RACE reads with MiXCR, one entry per CDR3 protein. The table has 75,000 to 100,000 distinct CDR3 sequences, more than 12% seen once. Input material: whole blood. All receptors derive from an adult who was a healthcare worker with PCR-confirmed SARS-CoV-2 infection or an uninfected control (not recorded which). Both conserved end residues are part of each CDR3. The D gene is left open where the match is weak. The size entry is marked missing in some rows and otherwise reads once, few, many or a size class.

>TRBJ2-4|-|TRBV5-1|few
CASSVDRKAKNIQYF
TGCGCCAGCAGCGTAGACCGAAAAGCCAAAAACATTCAGTACTTC
>TRBJ1-5|-|TRBV12-3/TRBV12-4|-
CASSYENLLNQPQHF
TGTGCCAGCAGTTACGAAAACTTACTCAATCAGCCCCAGCATTTT
>TRBJ1-4|-|TRBV20-1|few
CSARGVWEKLFF
TGCAGTGCTAGAGGAGTTTGGGAAAAACTGTTTTTT
>TRBJ2-7|TRBD2|TRBV11-2|few
CASSLAASGEYEQYF
TGTGCCAGCAGCTTAGCGGCTAGCGGGGAGTACGAGCAGTACTTC
>TRBJ2-7|-|TRBV20-1|-
CSAAAPWEQYF
TGCAGTGCAGCCGCCCCCTGGGAGCAGTACTTC
>TRBJ2-7|-|TRBV27|-
CASSLDRNSYEQYF
TGTGCCAGCAGTTTAGACAGGAACTCCTACGAGCAGTACTTC
>TRBJ2-2|TRBD1|TRBV2|-
CASSERRTGSTGELFF
TGTGCCAGCAGCGAAAGAAGGACAGGGAGCACCGGGGAGCTGTTTTTT
>TRBJ1-1|-|TRBV7-8|-
CASSSRVVNTEAFF
TGTGCCAGCAGCTCCCGCGTGGTAAACACTGAAGCTTTCTTT
>TRBJ2-5|TRBD2|TRBV28|few
CASRDGRLGTQYF
TGTGCCAGCAGGGACGGGAGGCTTGGGACCCAGTACTTC
>TRBJ2-7|TRBD2|TRBV11-2|many
CASSSPLAGGPGEQYF
TGTGCCAGCAGCTCCCCTCTAGCGGGAGGGCCGGGCGAGCAGTACTTC
>TRBJ2-1|-|TRBV24-1|few
CATSDPGYSNEQFF
TGTGCCACCAGTGATCCGGGCTACTCCAATGAGCAGTTCTTC
>TRBJ2-2|-|TRBV11-2|many
CASSARPGEAGELFF
TGTGCCAGCAGCGCCCGACCCGGAGAAGCCGGGGAGCTGTTTTTT
>TRBJ2-5|-|TRBV29-1|-
CSVELNAETQYF
TGCAGCGTTGAATTAAACGCAGAGACCCAGTACTTC